The clone carrying this T cell receptor (beta chain) was detected a few times. No antigen is known for it. Each CDR3 protein gets one entry after TCRdb re-called the RT-PCR reads with MiXCR. The table lists 280,000 or so distinct CDR3 sequences, around a fifth of them singletons, with 10% in the top ten. This record comes from a study of response to subunit inactivated influenza vaccine. The V gene lost 2 bases and the J gene lost 3 bases, with 11 bases spanning the gap. The CDR3 has 14 amino acids. Germline assignment: CDR1 SGHKS and CDR2 YYEKEE (reference sequence). General observations from the study: It was suggested by the authors that few new T cells are recruited by each seasonal influenza vaccination.

Sequenced here: PBMCs from blood, sampled approximately 20 months after vaccination. This clonotype originated in a man between 50 and 75 years old who received an inactivated influenza vaccine. V is TRBV5-5 and J is TRBJ1-1; D remains ambiguous. The DNA of the CDR3 is TGTGCCAGCAGCTTTCGAGGGCTGGACACTGAAGCTTTCTTT. Its translation is CASSFRGLDTEAFF.